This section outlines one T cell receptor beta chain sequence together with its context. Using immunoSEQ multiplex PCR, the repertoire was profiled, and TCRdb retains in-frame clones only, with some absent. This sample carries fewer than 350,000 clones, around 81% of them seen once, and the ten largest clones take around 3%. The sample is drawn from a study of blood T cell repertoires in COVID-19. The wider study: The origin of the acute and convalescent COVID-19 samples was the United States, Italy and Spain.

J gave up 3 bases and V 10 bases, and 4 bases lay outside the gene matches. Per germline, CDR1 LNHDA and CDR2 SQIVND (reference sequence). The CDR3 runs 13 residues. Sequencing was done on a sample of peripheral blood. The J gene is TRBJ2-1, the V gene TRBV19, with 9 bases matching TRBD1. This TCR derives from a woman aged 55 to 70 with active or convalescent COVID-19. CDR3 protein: CATRDRDYNEQFF. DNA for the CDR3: TGTGCCACCCGGGACAGGGACTACAATGAGCAGTTCTTC.